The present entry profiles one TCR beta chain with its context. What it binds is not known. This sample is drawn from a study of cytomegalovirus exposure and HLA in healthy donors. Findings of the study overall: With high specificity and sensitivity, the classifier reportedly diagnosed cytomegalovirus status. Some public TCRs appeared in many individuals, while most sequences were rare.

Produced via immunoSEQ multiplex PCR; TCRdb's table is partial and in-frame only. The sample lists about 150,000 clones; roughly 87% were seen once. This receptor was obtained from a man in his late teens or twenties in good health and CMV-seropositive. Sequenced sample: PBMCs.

In nucleotides, the CDR3 is TGCGCCAGCAGTGAACCGACAGGTGGAGGCTACACCTTC. Encoded protein: CASSEPTGGGYTF. J is TRBJ1-2 and V is TRBV10-2, with TRBD1 as a possible D gene (6 bases). V was pared by 3 bases and J by 8 bases, with 13 bases between. This CDR3 spans 13 amino acids. The germline CDR1 and CDR2 sequences are WSHSY and SAAADI.